The 9 T cell receptor beta chains below all came from one sample that was sequenced in a study of glioma-infiltrating T cells after dendritic cell vaccination. Libraries were prepared by immunoSEQ multiplex PCR; TCRdb keeps only in-frame clonotypes and omits some of them. The sample records 65,000 to 90,000 clones, over 70% being singletons. This material consisted of blood, taken before dendritic cell vaccination. The receptors here all came from a human donor with glioblastoma.

The chain joins TRBV9 to TRBJ2-2, with TRBD2 identical over 7 bases. Trimming removed 4 bases from V and 3 bases from J; junction bases left unmatched: 9. CDR3 length: 16 amino acids. Per germline, CDR1 SGDLS and CDR2 YYNGEE. CDR3 sequence reads: CASSPPGRDYTGELFF. For the CDR3, the DNA is TGTGCCAGCAGCCCCCCGGGGAGGGACTACACCGGGGAGCTGTTTTTT.

This chain connects TRBV5-1 to TRBJ2-5, with D unclear. The V gene's germline CDR1 is SGHRS and CDR2 YFSETQ. With 0 bases removed from V and 1 base from J, the gap between germline ends came to 7 bases. The CDR3 sequence is 14 residues long. The CDR3 sequence is CASSLGYSQETQYF. The CDR3 nucleotides read TGCGCCAGCAGCTTGGGTTACAGCCAAGAGACCCAGTACTTC.

The chain joins TRBV4-1 to TRBJ2-1; D not certain. Trimming shortened V by 1 base and J by 2 bases, and 6 bases separated the two germline ends. Germline assignment: CDR1 MGHRA and CDR2 YSYEKL. The length of the CDR3 is 14 residues. The CDR3 region has the DNA TGCGCCAGCAGCCAAGGATTAGCCTACAATGAGCAGTTCTTC. This gives the protein CASSQGLAYNEQFF.

This clone was seen once. The junction departs from germline at one end; a sequencing error may be responsible. The same CDR3 can be traced to other DNA sequences in this sample. This chain links TRBV6-1 with TRBJ1-1; D might be TRBD1 (5 bases). CDR1 is MNHNS, CDR2 SASEGT, per germline. The CDR3 extends over 14 amino acids. Here the CDR3 reads CASTLTAMNTEAFF. CDR3 sequence (DNA): TGTGCTAGCACCCTGACAGCCATGAACACTGAAGCTTTCTTT.

The chain has TRBV28 and TRBJ1-5; a weak D match, TRBD1 (5 bases). The V gene's germline CDR1 is MDHEN and CDR2 SYDVKM. V lost 4 bases to trimming and J lost 3 bases, with 16 bases between them. The CDR3 has 16 amino acids. CDR3: CASSSPADTLNQPQHF. CDR3 nucleotide sequence: TGTGCCAGCAGTTCACCGGCGGACACACTCAATCAGCCCCAGCATTTT.

The V and J genes are TRBV19 and TRBJ2-7; TRBD2 matches 11 bases. From germline, CDR1 is LNHDA and CDR2 SQIVND (reference sequence). Unmatched junction bases numbered 3, after V lost 3 bases and J lost 5 bases. The CDR3 spans 14 residues. CDR3 amino acids: CASSMTSGNHEQYV. The CDR3 region has the DNA TGTGCCAGTAGTATGACTAGCGGGAACCACGAGCAGTACGTC.

The CDR3 here is CASSVVSGDEQFF. CDR3 sequence (DNA): TGTGCCAGCAGCGTAGTGAGCGGAGATGAGCAGTTCTTC. The chain recombines TRBV9 with TRBJ2-1; possibly TRBD2 for D (5 bases). This CDR3 has 13 amino acids. Germline V gene sequence: CDR1 SGDLS, CDR2 YYNGEE. With 0 bases removed from V and 8 bases from J, the gap between germline ends came to 9 bases.

Only one count was recorded for this clone. This chain uses TRBV5-1 with TRBJ1-1; a weak D match, TRBD1 (6 bases). V lost 7 bases to trimming and J lost 1 base, with 17 bases between them. The length of the CDR3 is 15 residues. Per germline, CDR1 SGHRS and CDR2 YFSETQ. CDR3 loop: CASSEPQGTNTEAFF. The CDR3 region has the DNA TGCGCCAGCTCGGAACCACAGGGAACGAACACTGAAGCTTTCTTT.

The V and J genes are TRBV7-9 and TRBJ2-3; 12 bases fit TRBD2. Germline V gene data show CDR1 as SEHNR and CDR2 as FQNEAQ (reference sequence). V trimming: 5 bases; J trimming: 4 bases; junction bases outside the gene matches: 4. The CDR3 extends over 15 amino acids. CDR3 DNA: TGTGCCAGCAGCAAACTAGCGGGGGGTGCAGATACGCAGTATTTT. It is translated as CASSKLAGGADTQYF. The entire variable domain, with the rest obtained from reference TRBV7-9 and TRBJ2-3, is as follows: DTGVSQNPRHKITKRGQNVTFRCDPISEHNRLYWYRQTLGQGPEFLTYFQNEAQLEKSRLLSDRFSAERPKGSFSTLEIQRTEQGDSAMYLCASSKLAGGADTQYFGPGTRLTVL.